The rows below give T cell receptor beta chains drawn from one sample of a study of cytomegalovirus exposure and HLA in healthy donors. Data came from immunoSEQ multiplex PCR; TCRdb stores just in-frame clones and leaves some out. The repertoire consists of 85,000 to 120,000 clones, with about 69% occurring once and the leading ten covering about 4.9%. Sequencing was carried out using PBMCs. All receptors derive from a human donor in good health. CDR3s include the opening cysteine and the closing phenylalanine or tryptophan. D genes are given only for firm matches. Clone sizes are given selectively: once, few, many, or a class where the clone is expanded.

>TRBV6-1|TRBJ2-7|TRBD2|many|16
CASSGTLAGQLYEQYF
TGTGCCAGCAGTGGAACCCTAGCGGGACAACTCTACGAGCAGTACTTC
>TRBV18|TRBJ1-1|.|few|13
CASSPRVDSEAFF
TGTGCCAGCTCCCCCCGAGTTGATTCTGAAGCTTTCTTT
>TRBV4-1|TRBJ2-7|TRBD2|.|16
CASSQDRRESLYEQYF
TGCGCCAGCAGCCAAGATCGGCGGGAGTCCCTCTACGAGCAGTACTTC
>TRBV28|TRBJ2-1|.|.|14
CASSLGGAGNEQFF
TGTGCCAGCAGTTTGGGGGGGGCGGGGAATGAGCAGTTCTTC
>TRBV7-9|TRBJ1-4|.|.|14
CASSFGATNEKLFF
TGTGCCAGCAGCTTCGGGGCAACTAATGAAAAACTGTTTTTT
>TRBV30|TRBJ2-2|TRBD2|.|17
CAWKRLAGVLNTGELFF
TGTGCCTGGAAGAGACTAGCGGGAGTGTTAAACACCGGGGAGCTGTTTTTT
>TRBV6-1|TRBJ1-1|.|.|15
CASSDRQGWDTEAFF
TGTGCCAGCAGTGATAGGCAGGGGTGGGACACTGAAGCTTTCTTT
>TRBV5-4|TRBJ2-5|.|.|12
CASSRGLGEQYF
TGTGCCAGCAGCCGCGGACTGGGTGAGCAGTACTTC
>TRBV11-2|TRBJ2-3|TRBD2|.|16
CASSFPSGRIADTQYF
TGTGCCAGCAGCTTCCCTAGCGGGAGGATTGCAGATACGCAGTATTTT
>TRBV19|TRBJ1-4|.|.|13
CASRDTLNEKLFF
TGTGCCAGTAGGGACACCCTGAATGAAAAACTGTTTTTT
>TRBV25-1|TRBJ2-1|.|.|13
CASSDWVDTEQFF
TGTGCCAGCAGTGACTGGGTTGACACTGAGCAGTTCTTC
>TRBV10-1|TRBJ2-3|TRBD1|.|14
CASSDQGVPDTQYF
TGCGCCAGCAGCGACCAGGGGGTGCCAGATACGCAGTATTTT
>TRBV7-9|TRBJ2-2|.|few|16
CASTLDGLRNTGELFF
TGTGCCAGCACCTTAGACGGACTACGGAACACCGGGGAGCTGTTTTTT
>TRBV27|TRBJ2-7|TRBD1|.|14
CASRPGQGLYEQYF
TGTGCCAGCCGCCCCGGACAGGGGCTTTACGAGCAGTACTTC
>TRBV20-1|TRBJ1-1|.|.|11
CSFDGLIEAFF
TGCAGTTTCGACGGACTCATTGAAGCTTTCTTT
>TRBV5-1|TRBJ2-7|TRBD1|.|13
CASSGGQYNEQYF
TGCGCCAGCAGCGGGGGACAGTACAACGAGCAGTACTTC
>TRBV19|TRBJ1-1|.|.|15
CASSIFGGMNTEAFF
TGTGCCAGTAGTATCTTCGGCGGGATGAACACTGAAGCTTTCTTT
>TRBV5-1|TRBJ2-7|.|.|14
CASSLEAGRYEQYF
TGCGCCAGCAGCTTGGAAGCAGGGCGCTACGAGCAGTACTTC
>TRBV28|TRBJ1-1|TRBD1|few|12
CASSLDRDEAFF
TGTGCCAGCAGTTTAGACAGGGATGAAGCTTTCTTT
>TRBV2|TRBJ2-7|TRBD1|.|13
CASSRDRAYEQYF
TGTGCCAGCAGTCGGGACAGAGCCTACGAGCAGTACTTC
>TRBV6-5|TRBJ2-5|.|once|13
CASSYSGGEEQYF
TGTGCCAGCAGTTACTCGGGGGGTGAGGAGCAGTACTTC
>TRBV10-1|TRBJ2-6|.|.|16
CASSESRASGANVLTF
TGCGCCAGCAGTGAGTCGCGGGCTTCTGGGGCCAACGTCCTGACTTTC
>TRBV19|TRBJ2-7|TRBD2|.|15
CASSPRLAGSYEQYF
TGTGCCAGTAGTCCCAGACTAGCGGGTTCCTACGAGCAGTACTTC
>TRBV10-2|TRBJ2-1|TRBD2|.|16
CASSESALAGGGEQFF
TGCGCCAGCAGTGAGTCGGCCCTAGCGGGAGGGGGTGAGCAGTTCTTC
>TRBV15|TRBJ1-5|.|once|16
CATSRSETGSDQPQHF
TGTGCCACCAGCAGATCGGAAACAGGGAGTGATCAGCCCCAGCATTTT
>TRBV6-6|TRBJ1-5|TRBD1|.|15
CASSGDRGDNQPQHF
TGTGCCAGCAGCGGGGACAGGGGGGACAATCAGCCCCAGCATTTT
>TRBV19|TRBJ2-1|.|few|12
CASSTHSYEQFF
TGTGCCAGTAGTACCCATAGTTATGAGCAGTTCTTC
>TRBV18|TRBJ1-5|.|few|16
CASSPLGHGPNQPQHF
TGTGCCAGCTCACCTCTTGGACACGGCCCAAATCAGCCCCAGCATTTT
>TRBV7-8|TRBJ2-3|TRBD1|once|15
CASSLNRGSGDTQYF
TGTGCCAGCAGCTTAAACAGGGGATCGGGAGATACGCAGTATTTT
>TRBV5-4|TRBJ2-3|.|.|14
CASSLDSGGDTQYF
TGTGCCAGCAGCTTGGACTCCGGGGGAGATACGCAGTATTTT
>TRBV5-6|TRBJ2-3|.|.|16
CASSLAATGITDTQYF
TGTGCCAGCAGCTTGGCCGCCACAGGGATCACAGATACGCAGTATTTT
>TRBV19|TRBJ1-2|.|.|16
CASSSYSDKGDYGYTF
TGTGCCAGTAGTTCCTACTCGGACAAAGGGGACTATGGCTACACCTTC
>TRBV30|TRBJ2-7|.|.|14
CAWTAGGNVYEQYF
TGTGCCTGGACGGCTGGAGGGAATGTCTACGAGCAGTACTTC
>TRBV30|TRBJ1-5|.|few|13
CAWSAGDNQPQHF
TGTGCCTGGAGTGCGGGAGACAATCAGCCCCAGCATTTT
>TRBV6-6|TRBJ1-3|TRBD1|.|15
CASSYGTGPGNTIYF
TGTGCCAGCAGTTACGGGACAGGGCCCGGAAACACCATATATTTT
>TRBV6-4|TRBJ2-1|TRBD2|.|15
CASSYLAGGLNEQFF
TGTGCCAGCAGTTACCTAGCGGGAGGACTCAATGAGCAGTTCTTC
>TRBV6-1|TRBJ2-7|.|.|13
CASITGGVDEQYF
TGTGCCAGCATTACAGGGGGGGTGGACGAGCAGTACTTC
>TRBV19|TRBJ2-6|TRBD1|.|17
CASRYRGAFSGANVLTF
TGTGCCAGTAGATACAGGGGTGCGTTCTCTGGGGCCAACGTCCTGACTTTC
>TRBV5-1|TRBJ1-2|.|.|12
CASSWGTGSGTF
.
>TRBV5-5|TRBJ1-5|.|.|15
CASSLAGHSNQPQHF
TGTGCCAGCAGCTTGGCGGGACATAGCAATCAGCCCCAGCATTTT
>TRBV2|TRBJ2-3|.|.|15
CASRGQLLPTDTQYF
TGTGCCAGCAGGGGGCAGCTGCTCCCCACAGATACGCAGTATTTT
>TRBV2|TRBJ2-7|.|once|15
CASRIQGGPGGEQYF
TGTGCCAGCAGAATACAGGGGGGTCCGGGGGGCGAGCAGTACTTC
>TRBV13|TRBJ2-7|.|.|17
CASSLTGWGRSDYEQYF
TGTGCCAGCAGCTTAACAGGTTGGGGGCGGAGCGACTACGAGCAGTACTTC
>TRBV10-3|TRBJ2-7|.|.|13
CAIGVRQGPEQYF
TGTGCCATCGGGGTTAGGCAGGGGCCCGAGCAGTACTTC
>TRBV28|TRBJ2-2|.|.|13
CASSFWEAGELFF
TGTGCCAGCAGTTTTTGGGAGGCCGGGGAGCTGTTTTTT
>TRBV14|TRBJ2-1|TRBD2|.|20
CASSQRLGLAGGSSYNEQFF
TGTGCCAGCAGCCAACGGTTGGGTCTAGCGGGAGGGAGCTCCTACAATGAGCAGTTCTTC
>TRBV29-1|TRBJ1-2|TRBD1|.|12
CSVRQGSYGYTF
TGCAGCGTCCGACAGGGTAGCTATGGCTACACCTTC
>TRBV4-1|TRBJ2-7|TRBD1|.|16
CASSQDRGTGAGEQYF
TGCGCCAGCAGCCAAGATCGAGGGACAGGGGCCGGGGAGCAGTACTTC
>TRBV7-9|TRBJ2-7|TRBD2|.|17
CSSSFGDPGLGGLEQYF
TGTTCCAGCAGCTTTGGTGATCCGGGACTAGGGGGACTAGAGCAGTACTTC
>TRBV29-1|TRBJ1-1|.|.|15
CSVRREQHMNTEAFF
TGCAGCGTCCGCCGGGAGCAGCATATGAACACTGAAGCTTTCTTT
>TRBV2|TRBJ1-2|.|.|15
CASSEFVDTNYGYTF
TGTGCCAGCAGTGAATTCGTCGACACAAACTATGGCTACACCTTC
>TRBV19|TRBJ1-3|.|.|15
CASSMVLSSGNTIYF
TGTGCCAGTAGTATGGTCCTCAGCTCTGGAAACACCATATATTTT
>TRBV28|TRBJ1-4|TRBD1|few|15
CASSLTGDREEKLFF
TGTGCCAGCAGTTTAACGGGGGACAGGGAAGAAAAACTGTTTTTT